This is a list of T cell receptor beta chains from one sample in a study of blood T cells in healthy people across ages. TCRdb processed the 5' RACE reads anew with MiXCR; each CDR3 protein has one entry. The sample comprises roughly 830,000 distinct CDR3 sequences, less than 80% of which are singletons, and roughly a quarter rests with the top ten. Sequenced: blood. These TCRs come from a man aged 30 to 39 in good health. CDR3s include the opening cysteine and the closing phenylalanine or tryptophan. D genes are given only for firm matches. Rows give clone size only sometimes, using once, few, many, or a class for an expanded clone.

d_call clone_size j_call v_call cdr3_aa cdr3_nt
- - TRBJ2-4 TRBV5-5 CASSPYGVENIQYF TGTGCCAGCAGCCCGTACGGAGTAGAAAACATTCAGTACTTC
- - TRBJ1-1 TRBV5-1 CASSPTGTGYEAFF TGCGCCAGCAGCCCGACCGGGACGGGCTATGAAGCTTTCTTT
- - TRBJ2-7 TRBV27 CASSPLERTVYNEQYF TGTGCCAGCAGCCCCCTCGAGAGGACAGTCTACAATGAGCAGTACTTC
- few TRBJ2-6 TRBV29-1 CSVFGGSTSGANVLTF TGCAGCGTTTTCGGGGGTTCAACGTCTGGGGCCAACGTCCTGACTTTC
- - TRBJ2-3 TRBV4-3 CASISNEGSTDTQYF TGCGCCAGCATTAGTAATGAGGGAAGCACAGATACGCAGTATTTT
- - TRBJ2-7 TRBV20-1 CSVPPAGAGSYEQYF TGCAGTGTTCCCCCTGCCGGGGCAGGGAGCTACGAGCAGTACTTC
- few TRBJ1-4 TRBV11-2 CASSLGQSGPEKLFF TGTGCCAGCAGCTTAGGACAGTCAGGCCCGGAAAAACTGTTTTTT
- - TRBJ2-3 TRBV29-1 CSVVSDVGKGTQYF TGCAGCGTTGTGTCCGACGTTGGGAAAGGGACGCAGTATTTT
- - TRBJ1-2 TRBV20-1 CSASSGVGYTF TGCAGTGCTAGCTCCGGGGTCGGCTACACCTTC
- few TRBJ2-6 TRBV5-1 CASTRDLLGSGANVLTF TGCGCCAGTACCAGGGACCTCCTAGGCTCTGGGGCCAACGTCCTGACTTTC
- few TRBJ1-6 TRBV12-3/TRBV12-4 CASSYSPLYNSPLHF TGTGCCAGCAGTTACTCACCACTCTATAATTCACCCCTCCACTTT
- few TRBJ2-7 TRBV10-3 CAISESDTPHEQYF TGTGCCATCAGTGAGTCGGACACCCCCCACGAGCAGTACTTC
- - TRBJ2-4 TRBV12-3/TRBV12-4 CASRARDASYEQYF TGTGCCAGCAGGGCCCGGGACGCCTCCTATGAGCAGTACTTC
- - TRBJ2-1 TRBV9 CASSPRTIYNEQFF TGTGCCAGCAGCCCTCGGACTATCTACAATGAGCAGTTCTTC
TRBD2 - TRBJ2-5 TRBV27 CASSSPGTSGAQETQYF TGTGCCAGCAGTTCCCCCGGGACTAGCGGGGCCCAAGAGACCCAGTACTTC
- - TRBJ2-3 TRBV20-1 CSAAGVARVETQYF TGCAGTGCTGCAGGGGTAGCGAGGGTAGAGACGCAGTATTTT
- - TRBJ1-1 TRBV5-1 CASSLVLGHRGNTEAFF TGCGCCAGCAGCTTGGTCCTGGGACATCGGGGGAACACTGAAGCTTTCTTT
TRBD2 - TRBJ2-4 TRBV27 CASSLSISGGADNIQYF TGTGCCAGCAGTTTATCGATTAGCGGGGGGGCCGATAACATTCAGTACTTC
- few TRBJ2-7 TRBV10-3 CAISEGWQATYEQYF TGTGCCATCAGTGAAGGTTGGCAGGCTACCTACGAGCAGTACTTC
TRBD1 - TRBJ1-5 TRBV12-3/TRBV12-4 CASSLRGRADQPQHF TGTGCCAGCAGCCTCAGGGGGAGGGCGGATCAGCCCCAGCATTTT
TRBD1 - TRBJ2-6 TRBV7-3 CASSPDRGWATGANVLTF TGTGCCAGCAGCCCTGACAGGGGCTGGGCGACTGGGGCCAACGTCCTGACTTTC
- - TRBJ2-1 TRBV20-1 CSRTFDSDEQFF TGCAGCCGCACTTTCGATAGCGATGAGCAGTTCTTC
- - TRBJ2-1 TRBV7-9 CASSATLGGGDNEQFF TGTGCCAGCAGCGCCACCCTGGGCGGGGGCGACAATGAGCAGTTCTTC
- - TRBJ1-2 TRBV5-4 CASSFDSLRGTYGYTF TGTGCCAGCAGCTTTGACAGCCTCCGGGGGACTTATGGCTACACCTTC
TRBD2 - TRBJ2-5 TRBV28 CAGSTLAGESQETQYF TGTGCCGGCAGTACACTAGCGGGGGAGTCCCAAGAGACCCAGTACTTC
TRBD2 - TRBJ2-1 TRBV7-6 CASSSSPYGGDYNEQFF TGTGCCAGCAGCTCCTCTCCTTACGGGGGGGACTACAATGAGCAGTTCTTC
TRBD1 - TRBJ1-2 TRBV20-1 CSASSGGGYGYTF TGCAGTGCTAGTTCAGGGGGTGGCTATGGCTACACCTTC
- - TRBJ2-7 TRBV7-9 CASSLAAQVREQYF TGTGCCAGCAGCTTAGCGGCCCAGGTCCGCGAGCAGTACTTC
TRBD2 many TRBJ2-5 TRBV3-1 CASSQNSGGLQETQYF TGTGCCAGCAGCCAAAACAGCGGGGGCCTCCAAGAGACCCAGTACTTC
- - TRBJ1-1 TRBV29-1 CSVDRPSGGSEAFF TGCAGCGTTGACCGGCCTAGCGGGGGATCTGAAGCTTTCTTT
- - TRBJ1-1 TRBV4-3 CASSQMGGEKAFF TGCGCCAGCAGCCAAATGGGAGGGGAAAAAGCTTTCTTT
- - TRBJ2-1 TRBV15 CATSREQLAYNEQFF TGTGCCACCAGCAGAGAGCAACTAGCATACAATGAGCAGTTCTTC
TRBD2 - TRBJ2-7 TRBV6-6 CASSYAGLAVEQYF TGTGCCAGCAGTTACGCGGGACTAGCAGTCGAGCAGTACTTC
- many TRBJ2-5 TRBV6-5 CASRVGEETQYF TGTGCCAGCAGGGTGGGGGAAGAGACCCAGTACTTC
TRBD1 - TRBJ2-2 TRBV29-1 CSAGQGVNTGELFF TGCAGCGCCGGACAGGGGGTTAACACCGGGGAGCTGTTTTTT
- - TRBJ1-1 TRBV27 CASSSPTGEAFF TGTGCCAGCAGTTCCCCGACAGGTGAAGCTTTCTTT
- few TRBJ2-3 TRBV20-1 CSARGSGAYTDTQYF TGCAGTGCTAGAGGTAGCGGAGCTTACACAGATACGCAGTATTTT
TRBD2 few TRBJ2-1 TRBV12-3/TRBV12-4 CATGGGGYNEQFF TGTGCCACCGGTGGGGGGGGGTACAATGAGCAGTTCTTC
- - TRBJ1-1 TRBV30 CAWKVPSGPREAFF TGTGCCTGGAAGGTCCCCTCGGGACCGAGGGAAGCTTTCTTT
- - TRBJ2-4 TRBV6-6 CASSGSRGKNIQYF TGTGCCAGCAGTGGGAGCCGGGGCAAAAACATTCAGTACTTC
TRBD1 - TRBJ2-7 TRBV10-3 CAISSDTDRAREQYF TGTGCCATCAGTTCTGACACGGACAGGGCTCGCGAGCAGTACTTC